The 17 T cell receptor beta chains listed next were all sequenced from one sample in a study of blood T cell repertoires in COVID-19. The table came from immunoSEQ multiplex PCR; TCRdb's copy has only in-frame clones and leaves some out. The sample shows 95,000 to 150,000 clones, under 90% of them seen only once. Sequencing input: peripheral blood. The receptors shown here come from a woman in her 70s with acute or convalescent COVID-19.

This clone has a handful of counts. The CDR3 is CASSLSSPGVSETQYF. The CDR3 nucleotides are TGTGCCAGCAGCTTATCGAGCCCGGGGGTATCAGAGACCCAGTACTTC. The chain recombines TRBV7-3 with TRBJ2-5, with D tentatively TRBD2 (6 bases). Germline V gene lookup returns CDR1 SGHTA and CDR2 FQGTGA. Trimming pared 2 bases from V and 4 bases from J, leaving 17 bases between. This CDR3 is built from 16 residues.

The chain recombines TRBV7-2 with TRBJ2-3; TRBD2 aligns across 8 bases. The germline V gene encodes CDR1 SGHTA and CDR2 FQGNSA. V lost 5 bases, J lost 6 bases, and 16 bases stayed unmatched. CDR3 size: 17 residues. The DNA for the CDR3 is TGTGCCAGCAGCCCGATCGGGGGGGCTACTCGCGTGGATACGCAGTATTTT. The encoded protein is CASSPIGGATRVDTQYF.

This chain uses TRBV5-1 with TRBJ2-7, with 11 bases matching TRBD2. The CDR3 has 16 amino acids. Germline V lookup: CDR1 SGHRS, CDR2 YFSETQ. After removal of 0 bases from V and 6 bases from J, the junction contained 8 bases not matched to a gene. CDR3 sequence reads: CASSLDGSGGAREQYF. The CDR3, as DNA: TGCGCCAGCAGCTTGGATGGTAGCGGGGGGGCCCGCGAGCAGTACTTC.

This chain connects TRBV4-3 to TRBJ2-1; 8 positions agree with TRBD2. Germline V lookup: CDR1 LGHNA, CDR2 YSLEER. The ends lost 4 bases at V and 8 bases at J; junction bases unmatched: 16. This CDR3 comprises 17 residues. CDR3 DNA sequence: TGCGCCAGCAGCCTCGGGGGGGCGGGACTAAGCATGTATGAGCAGTTCTTC. Protein product: CASSLGGAGLSMYEQFF.

V usage is TRBV9 and J usage is TRBJ1-5; 10 bases match TRBD1. Germline trimming cut 8 bases from V and 6 bases from J; bases unmatched to any gene: 8. This CDR3 is 14 amino acids long. Germline V gene sequence: CDR1 SGDLS, CDR2 YYNGEE. CDR3 sequence (DNA): TGTGCCAGTGCCGATGGGACAGGGGTTCAGCCCCAGCATTTT. It specifies CASADGTGVQPQHF.

Regarding this clone: Mismatch with germline at one junction end may stem from a read error. This rearrangement joins TRBV2 to TRBJ1-2; no firm D call. The CDR3 extends over 13 amino acids. Germline CDR1 reads SNHLY; CDR2 reads FYNNEI. Here the CDR3 DNA reads TGTGCCAGCAGGGAAGAGCGAAACTATGGCTACACCTTC. It specifies CASREERNYGYTF.

The chain carries TRBV7-2 and TRBJ2-1; 7 bases line up with TRBD1. The CDR3 has 15 residues. With V trimmed by 5 bases and J by 3 bases, 7 bases remained unmatched. CDR1 and CDR2 from the germline V gene are SGHTA and FQGNSA. The CDR3 DNA follows: TGTGCCAGCAGCACTACGAGGGACAGCTACAATGAGCAGTTCTTC. It encodes CASSTTRDSYNEQFF.

The chain links TRBV11-3 to TRBJ2-5, with D possibly being TRBD1 (6 bases). The germline V and J ends were trimmed by 4 bases and 1 base, with 7 bases remaining between them. The CDR3 runs 13 residues. CDR1 and CDR2 (germline): SGHNT, YENEEA. As DNA, the CDR3 is TGTGCCAGCAGCTCGACAGGCCAAGAGACCCAGTACTTC. Translation gives CASSSTGQETQYF. Using reference TRBV11-3 and TRBJ2-5 for the parts outside the CDR3, the full variable domain is EAGVVQSPRYKIIEKKQPVAFWCNPISGHNTLYWYLQNLGQGPELLIRYENEEAVDDSQLPKDRFSAERLKGVDSTLKIQPAELGDSAVYLCASSSTGQETQYFGPGTRLLVL.

Here the CDR3 reads CSVEGRERTEAFF. The CDR3, as DNA: TGCAGCGTTGAAGGGAGGGAGAGGACTGAAGCTTTCTTT. This chain connects TRBV29-1 to TRBJ1-1; D unclear. The CDR3 runs 13 residues. Trimming left V 1 base short and J 5 bases short, with 11 bases between. Germline values: CDR1 SQVTM, CDR2 ANQGSEA. Drawing the rest from reference TRBV29-1 and TRBJ1-1, the complete variable domain is SAVISQKPSRDICQRGTSLTIQCQVDSQVTMMFWYRQQPGQSLTLIATANQGSEATYESGFVIDKFPISRPNLTFSTLTVSNMSPEDSSIYLCSVEGRERTEAFFGQGTRLTVV.

The CDR3 DNA reads TGCGCCAGCAGCTTGGGGACCGGGGGAGTTAGGGAAAAACTGTTTTTT. Amino acids: CASSLGTGGVREKLFF. The genes are TRBV5-1 and TRBJ1-4; TRBD1 is a possible D gene (5 bases). The V end was cut by 0 bases, the J end by 8 bases, with 17 bases between. Germline values: CDR1 SGHRS, CDR2 YFSETQ. This CDR3 is built from 16 residues.

J is TRBJ1-5 and V is TRBV27; 10 bases fit TRBD1. The CDR3 is made up of 15 amino acids. Trimming at V came to 5 bases and at J to 11 bases, leaving 12 bases not matched to a gene. Germline CDR1 MNHEY, CDR2 SMNVEV (reference sequence). DNA for the CDR3: TGTGCCAGCAGTAATCCGGGGACAGGGGATTGGTCCCAGCATTTT. This gives the protein CASSNPGTGDWSQHF.

J is TRBJ1-5 and V is TRBV6-2 or TRBV6-3; 10 bases line up with TRBD1. CDR1 MNHEY and CDR2 SVGEGT come from the germline V gene. The CDR3 covers 19 residues. V shed 2 bases, J shed 2 bases, and the junction held 12 bases outside the gene matches. CDR3 coding DNA: TGTGCCAGCAGTTACCCAAGGGACAGGGGTACATTAGGCAATCAGCCCCAGCATTTT. It encodes CASSYPRDRGTLGNQPQHF.

The chain employs TRBV7-2 and TRBJ2-1; 8 bases are shared with TRBD1. The CDR3 totals 16 residues. Germline loops: CDR1 SGHTA, CDR2 FQGNSA. J gave up 2 bases and V 4 bases, and 7 bases lay outside the gene matches. The CDR3 nucleotides read TGTGCCAGCAGCTCCCCGGACAGGGACCCCTACAATGAGCAGTTCTTC. Protein: CASSSPDRDPYNEQFF.

The rearrangement uses TRBV30 and TRBJ1-1; 7 nucleotides line up with TRBD1. The germline V gene encodes CDR1 GTSNPN and CDR2 SVGIG (reference sequence). The CDR3 runs 15 residues. The J segment lost 5 bases and the V segment lost 0 bases, leaving 9 bases of the junction unmatched. The CDR3 DNA reads as TGTGCCTGGAGTGTGCAGGGGGTGAGTAGGACTGAAGCTTTCTTT. This encodes CAWSVQGVSRTEAFF.

V gene TRBV7-2 combines with J gene TRBJ2-1, with 10 bases fitting TRBD1. The J segment lost 7 bases and the V segment lost 5 bases, leaving 8 bases of the junction unmatched. This CDR3 comprises 15 residues. CDR1 SGHTA and CDR2 FQGNSA come from the germline V gene. The CDR3 region has the DNA TGTGCCAGCAGCCCGGGACAGGGGATGGCTAATGAGCAGTTCTTC. Translation gives CASSPGQGMANEQFF.

The chain carries TRBV4-3 and TRBJ2-5; 9 positions agree with TRBD1. The CDR3 spans 17 residues. The V and J ends lost 6 bases and 2 bases, in that order; junction bases with no gene match: 13. CDR1 and CDR2 (germline): LGHNA, YSLEER. Written as DNA, the CDR3 is TGCGCCAGCAGAGAACCGGGACAGGGAGAAGGGCAAGAGACCCAGTACTTC. This codes for CASREPGQGEGQETQYF.

The chain carries TRBV29-1 and TRBJ1-3; D gene ambiguous. The germline V gene has CDR1 SQVTM and CDR2 ANQGSEA. Between the trimmed V and J ends, which lost 0 bases and 5 bases, there was a span of 11 bases. The CDR3 has 14 residues. In DNA, the CDR3 is TGCAGCGTTGAAGAAGCTGGAGCCAGAAACACCATATATTTT. Translating it yields CSVEEAGARNTIYF. The full variable domain, with the rest looked up from reference TRBV29-1 and TRBJ1-3, is SAVISQKPSRDICQRGTSLTIQCQVDSQVTMMFWYRQQPGQSLTLIATANQGSEATYESGFVIDKFPISRPNLTFSTLTVSNMSPEDSSIYLCSVEEAGARNTIYFGEGSWLTVV.